This T cell receptor beta chain was captured by sequencing in a study of cytomegalovirus exposure and HLA in healthy donors. The CDR3 is made up of 14 amino acids. The V end lost 5 bases, the J end lost 0 bases, and 11 bases lay between the germline ends. Germline V CDR1 and CDR2: SGHRS, YFSETQ. As to this clone: Its antigen is not known.

The PCR made use of 60 Vbeta and 13 Jbeta primers. Clones were sequenced by immunoSEQ multiplex PCR, and TCRdb holds only the in-frame ones, with some missing. The sample holds roughly 160,000 clones, about 85% seen once. Findings and caveats of the study: Being productive about 87% or about 30% of the time was typical of most TCR beta V segments in an earlier analysis. Later analysis found that TCR beta chains associated with HLA were more clonally expanded than other, equally common chains. One variant, a missense change in DCLRE1C, was linked in a later analysis to TCR beta V- and J-gene trimming. Some V segments could not be told apart, so they were left out, TRBV6-2 and TRBV6-3 among them.

Sequenced input: PBMCs. The chain uses TRBV5-1 and TRBJ2-5; the D gene is possibly TRBD2 (6 bases). The receptor comes from a boy aged 2 to 10 in good health and CMV-seronegative. The CDR3 DNA reads TGCGCCAGCAGGGAGGGACGGTACCAAGAGACCCAGTACTTC. Amino acids: CASREGRYQETQYF. The full variable domain, completed using reference TRBV5-1 and TRBJ2-5, is KAGVTQTPRYLIKTRGQQVTLSCSPISGHRSVSWYQQTPGQGLQFLFEYFSETQRNKGNFPGRFSGRQFSNSRSEMNVSTLELGDSALYLCASREGRYQETQYFGPGTRLLVL.